This T cell receptor beta chain was identified during a study of OX40 agonist ivuxolimab in advanced cancers. At the level of the study: Antecedent anti-PD-1, anti-PD-L1 or anti-CTLA-4 therapy was permissible, with under 50% having received some.

The CDR3 is 16 residues long. V was pared by 2 bases and J by 3 bases, with 17 bases between. As regards this clone: The antigen is not known.

Study conclusions and caveats: Clones of CD4+ and CD8+ blood T cells grew by week 6 at doses of 0.1 to 3.0 mg/kg. Mean expanded clone counts were higher in CD8+ than CD4+ T cells.

Clones were sequenced by immunoSEQ multiplex PCR, and TCRdb holds only the in-frame ones, with some missing. This table holds approximately 45,000 clones, around nine tenths found once. This sequence originates from an adult with an advanced solid tumor such as melanoma, head and neck, liver or kidney cancer. J is TRBJ2-7 and V is TRBV23-1; maybe TRBD2 (6 bases). TRBV23-1 belongs to the ORF category, with a function that is uncertain. Here the sequenced sample was CD4+ or CD8+ T cells sorted from blood, taken in a trial of the OX40 agonist ivuxolimab. As DNA, the CDR3 is TGCGCCAGCAGTCAAGAGGTGACGGGAGAAGGCTACGAGCAGTACTTC. Its translation: CASSQEVTGEGYEQYF.